The clone carrying this TCR beta chain has more than one count but fewer than ten. Its matching antigen is unknown. CDR1 and CDR2 (germline): GTSNPN, SVGIG (reference sequence). The V end was cut by 5 bases, the J end by 6 bases, with 11 bases between. There are 13 residues in the CDR3. Primers: 60 Vbeta forward and 13 Jbeta reverse. Using immunoSEQ multiplex PCR, the repertoire was profiled, and TCRdb retains in-frame clones only, with some absent. The profile covers over 90,000 clones, with 65% to 85% appearing a single time and approximately 3.8% taken by the ten largest. This record belongs to a study of cytomegalovirus exposure and HLA in healthy donors. Study results and limitations: CMV serostatus was the only recorded immune exposure for donors. In an earlier analysis, most TCR beta V segments were productive about 87% or about 30% of the time. Owing to their indistinguishability, certain V segments, notably TRBV6-2 and TRBV6-3, were excluded.

This chain joins TRBV30 and TRBJ1-6, with D maybe TRBD1 (6 bases). The receptor was isolated from a man aged 50-59 years in good health and CMV-seropositive. The sample taken for sequencing was PBMCs. The CDR3 region has the DNA TGTGCCTGGGGACAGACCCGTAATTCACCCCTCCACTTT. Amino acid sequence: CAWGQTRNSPLHF.